The sequence of this T cell receptor (beta chain) was determined in a study of blood T cell repertoires in COVID-19. Study-level information: PBMCs, B-cell-depleted T cells, or T cells provided the cDNA or gDNA that made up the material.

Methods used by the authors: Researchers report that nucleated cell counts were estimated from reference gene primer amplification. Assay used: immunoSEQ multiplex PCR; TCRdb lists only in-frame clones, some missing. For V, J and clone size, that table is used; D and trimming come from the DNA. Of 250,000 to 300,000 clones in the sample, about 86% were seen once. V dropped 5 bases and J dropped 7; count of bases not matched to a gene: 11. This CDR3 comprises 15 residues. Germline loops: CDR1 MNHEY, CDR2 SVGAGI. The chain joins TRBV6-5 to TRBJ1-3; 7 nucleotides align to TRBD1. This TCR derives from a man in his late teens or twenties with active or convalescent COVID-19. Sequenced material: peripheral blood. Written as DNA, the CDR3 is TGTGCCAGCAGTCCTCCTGAGACAGGGCGTAACACCATATATTTT. Translated, it gives CASSPPETGRNTIYF.